This TCR beta chain was retrieved from a study of T cell responses to AZD1222 COVID-19 vaccine. The V segment lost 0 bases and the J segment 3 bases; nucleotides outside the gene matches: 3. This CDR3 has 15 residues. Germline lookup yields CDR1 SGDLS and CDR2 YYNGEE. For this clone: Its specificity is unknown.

Overall study findings and caveats: Donors skewed white British and female; clonal diversity was possibly underestimated. Repertoires were sampled only after the peak T cell response.

Clones were sequenced by immunoSEQ multiplex PCR, and TCRdb holds only the in-frame ones, with some missing. This table has tens of thousands of clones, about nine tenths appearing once. Researchers grouped second doses given at about 4 or about 12 weeks into one pool. The chain combines TRBV9 with TRBJ2-1, with TRBD2 matching 7 bases. This TCR derives from an adult who received the AZD1222 COVID-19 vaccine. Sequencing used peripheral blood, obtained 28 days after the second AZD1222 dose. Here the CDR3 DNA reads TGTGCCAGCAGCGTAGCTCCTAGCGGCTACAATGAGCAGTTCTTC. The encoded protein is CASSVAPSGYNEQFF.